This T cell receptor (beta chain) was sequenced for a study of blood T cell repertoires in COVID-19. Looking at the study overall: Collection of acute and convalescent COVID-19 samples took place in the United States, Italy and Spain.

V was shortened by 0 bases and J by 6 bases, with 8 bases between the two germline ends. The CDR3 has 13 amino acids. Germline CDR1 and CDR2: LNHDA and SQIVND (reference sequence). This clone has just one count. Data came from immunoSEQ multiplex PCR; TCRdb stores just in-frame clones and leaves some out. This sample has about 130,000 clones, with about 88% found just once. The chain combines TRBV19 with TRBJ1-2, with a weak D call TRBD1 (6 bases). Specimen: peripheral blood. The sequence derives from a man aged 50 to 60 with active COVID-19. DNA for the CDR3: TGTGCCAGTAGTATAGAAGGGGGAAATGGCTACACCTTC. It translates to CASSIEGGNGYTF.